What follows describes a single TCR beta chain. The repertoire was sequenced with immunoSEQ multiplex PCR; TCRdb's copy has only in-frame clones and lacks some. In the table there are fewer than 60,000 clones, about 96% of which are singletons. There are 15 residues in the CDR3. Trimming shortened V by 5 bases and J by 0 bases, and 14 bases separated the two germline ends. The germline CDR1 and CDR2 sequences are LGHNA and YSLEER. The source of the sample is a study of technical replicates of blood from several donors. This sequence was found in a human donor in good health. Some clones in this sample may be carry-over from other donors' samples. Sequencing was performed on PBMCs. The V call is TRBV4-3, the J call TRBJ2-7; possibly TRBD2 for D (6 bases). The DNA of the CDR3 is TGCGCCAGCAGCTTTTCTAGCGCCTACTCCTACGAGCAGTACTTC. This gives the protein CASSFSSAYSYEQYF.